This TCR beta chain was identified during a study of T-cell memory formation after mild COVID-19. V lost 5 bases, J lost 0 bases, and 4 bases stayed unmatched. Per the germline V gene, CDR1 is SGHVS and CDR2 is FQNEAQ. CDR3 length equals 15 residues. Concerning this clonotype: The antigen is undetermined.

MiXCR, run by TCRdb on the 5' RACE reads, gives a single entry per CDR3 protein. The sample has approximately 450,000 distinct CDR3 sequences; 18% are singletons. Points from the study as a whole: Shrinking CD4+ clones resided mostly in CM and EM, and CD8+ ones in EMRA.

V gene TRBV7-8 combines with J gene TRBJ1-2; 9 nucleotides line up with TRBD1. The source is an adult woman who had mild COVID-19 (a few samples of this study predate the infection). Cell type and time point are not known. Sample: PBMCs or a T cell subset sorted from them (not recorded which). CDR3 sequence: CASSRTGAANYGYTF. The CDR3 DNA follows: TGTGCCAGCAGCAGGACAGGGGCGGCTAACTATGGCTACACCTTC.